The 32 T cell receptor beta chains presented below share a single source sample, sequenced in a study of T cell responses to AZD1222 COVID-19 vaccine. TCRdb's copy holds only in-frame clones and misses some; the assay was immunoSEQ multiplex PCR. The sample has 150,000 to 200,000 clones; approximately 90% are singletons. The sequencing used peripheral blood, collected 28 days after the second AZD1222 dose. All receptors come from an adult who received the AZD1222 COVID-19 vaccine.

The count of this clone is one. The CDR3 region is CSARGDNYNEQFF. The CDR3, as DNA: TGCAGCGCTAGGGGGGACAATTACAATGAGCAGTTCTTC. V is TRBV29-1 and J is TRBJ2-1; the D call may be TRBD1 or TRBD2 (6 bases each). V lost 7 bases to trimming and J lost 4 bases, with 14 bases between them. Germline-derived CDR1 and CDR2 are SQVTM and ANQGSEA. CDR3 length equals 13 residues.

The V gene is TRBV7-8, the J gene TRBJ2-5, with 10 bases fitting TRBD1. The V and J ends lost 5 bases and 1 base, in that order; junction bases with no gene match: 4. CDR3 length equals 15 residues. Germline V gene data show CDR1 as SGHVS and CDR2 as FQNEAQ. The CDR3 sequence: CASSLRDRGQETQYF. The CDR3 coding sequence is TGTGCCAGCAGCCTACGGGACAGGGGCCAAGAGACCCAGTACTTC.

This chain uses TRBV5-6 with TRBJ1-6, with D tentatively TRBD1 (6 bases). The CDR3 has 15 amino acids. CDR1 and CDR2 from the germline V gene are SGHDT and YYEEEE. Trimming removed 1 base at V and 6 bases at J, with 11 bases between. CDR3 coding DNA: TGTGCCAGCAGCTTGTCTCGCAGGGGTAATTCACCCCTCCACTTT. Translating it yields CASSLSRRGNSPLHF.

This chain joins TRBV7-3 and TRBJ1-1; possible D gene TRBD1, 6 bases. The V gene lost 0 bases and the J gene lost 1 base, with 12 bases spanning the gap. The CDR3 extends over 16 amino acids. Germline V gives CDR1 SGHTA, CDR2 FQGTGA. The CDR3 here is CASSLTYRVGNTEAFF. As DNA, the CDR3 is TGTGCCAGCAGCTTAACCTACAGGGTTGGGAACACTGAAGCTTTCTTT.

This chain uses TRBV6-1 with TRBJ1-1; 7 bases are shared with TRBD1. Germline CDR1 is MNHNS and CDR2 is SASEGT. V lost 1 base to trimming and J lost 5 bases; unmatched junction nucleotides: 4. The CDR3 consists of 14 residues. The DNA for the CDR3 is TGTGCCAGCAGTGAAGAAGGGGGCAGGACTGAAGCTTTCTTT. Residues: CASSEEGGRTEAFF.

The chain uses TRBV5-1 and TRBJ1-2, with D unclear. The CDR3 length is 14 residues. Germline V lookup: CDR1 SGHRS, CDR2 YFSETQ. V was clipped by 0 bases and J by 6 bases, with 12 bases between them. The chain's CDR3 is CASSLGRPTDGYTF. CDR3 DNA: TGCGCCAGCAGCTTGGGACGGCCAACCGATGGCTACACCTTC.

This rearrangement joins TRBV4-2 to TRBJ2-4, with 7 bases lining up with TRBD2. This CDR3 contains 18 residues. Per germline, CDR1 LGHNA and CDR2 YNFKEQ. Trimming at V came to 0 bases and at J to 0 bases, leaving 8 bases not matched to a gene. CDR3 sequence: CASSQDSRRGLAKNIQYF. The DNA of the CDR3 is TGTGCCAGCAGCCAAGATTCGCGGCGGGGGTTAGCCAAAAACATTCAGTACTTC.

This sequence joins TRBV5-1 and TRBJ1-1; no clear D gene. Deletions cut 4 bases from V and 0 bases from J, with 19 bases between. CDR1 and CDR2 (germline): SGHRS, YFSETQ. This CDR3 contains 17 residues. CDR3 in DNA: TGCGCCAGCAGCAAACAGACGAGTCAAGGAATGAACACTGAAGCTTTCTTT. Translating it yields CASSKQTSQGMNTEAFF. The whole variable domain, remainder taken from reference TRBV5-1 and TRBJ1-1, is KAGVTQTPRYLIKTRGQQVTLSCSPISGHRSVSWYQQTPGQGLQFLFEYFSETQRNKGNFPGRFSGRQFSNSRSEMNVSTLELGDSALYLCASSKQTSQGMNTEAFFGQGTRLTVV.

J is TRBJ2-7 and V is TRBV5-1, with a weak D call TRBD1 (6 bases). This CDR3 region has 12 residues. Between the trimmed V and J ends, which lost 4 bases and 3 bases, there was a span of 8 bases. Germline V gene sequence: CDR1 SGHRS, CDR2 YFSETQ. This CDR3 is CASSTTGYEQYF. The CDR3 bases are TGCGCCAGCAGCACGACAGGCTACGAGCAGTACTTC.

V and J are TRBV6-2 or TRBV6-3 and TRBJ1-2; D is perhaps TRBD1 (5 bases). V was clipped by 5 bases and J by 4 bases, with 14 bases between them. The CDR3 contains 14 residues. CDR1 and CDR2 (germline): MNHEY, SVGEGT. CDR3 DNA sequence: TGTGCCAGCAGTAGACGGGGCCTCCTCTATGGCTACACCTTC. It is translated as CASSRRGLLYGYTF.

This clone was seen repeatedly, ten times or more. V and J are TRBV4-1 and TRBJ2-7, with D uncertain. Trimming pared 1 base from V and 3 bases from J, leaving 10 bases between. The CDR3 length is 14 residues. Germline loops: CDR1 MGHRA, CDR2 YSYEKL. For the CDR3, the DNA is TGCGCCAGCAGCCAAGCAGACACCTACTACGAGCAGTACTTC. Amino acid sequence: CASSQADTYYEQYF.

The V call is TRBV6-5, the J call TRBJ2-7, with D perhaps TRBD1 or TRBD2 (7 bases each). V lost 5 bases to trimming and J lost 7 bases, with 21 bases between them. The CDR3 extends over 15 amino acids. The germline V gene has CDR1 MNHEY and CDR2 SVGAGI. The CDR3 DNA is TGTGCCAGCAGTCACCCGGGGAGGGGGCGCGGGGAGCAGTACTTC. It translates to CASSHPGRGRGEQYF.

The CDR3 reads CASSPGWRDYAYTF. CDR3 nucleotides: TGTGCCAGCAGCCCGGGGTGGAGGGACTATGCGTACACCTTC. The V gene is TRBV5-4, the J gene TRBJ1-2; D perhaps matches TRBD1 (5 bases). Germline V gene lookup returns CDR1 SGHNT and CDR2 YYREEE (reference sequence). The CDR3 has 14 amino acids. V dropped 4 bases and J dropped 11 bases, with 21 bases sitting between them.

This chain connects TRBV7-3 to TRBJ2-3; D is uncertain. The V gene lost 5 bases and the J gene lost 2 bases, with 14 bases spanning the gap. Germline V lookup: CDR1 SGHTA, CDR2 FQGTGA. The CDR3 is 15 amino acids. The CDR3 DNA sequence: TGTGCCAGCAGCCTCACAAGGGCCGACACAGATACGCAGTATTTT. Its translation: CASSLTRADTDTQYF.

In nucleotides, the CDR3 is TGTGCCAGCAGCTTAGATGGTGGTAGCAATCAGCCCCAGCATTTT. Translating gives CASSLDGGSNQPQHF. The chain carries TRBV7-9 and TRBJ1-5, with unresolved D. Deletions cut 1 base from V and 0 bases from J, with 7 bases between. Germline-derived CDR1 and CDR2 are SEHNR and FQNEAQ (reference sequence). The CDR3 covers 15 residues.

The chain is built from TRBV4-1 and TRBJ2-3; unclear D gene. V lost 4 bases and J lost 0, with 14 bases in between. From germline, CDR1 is MGHRA and CDR2 YSYEKL. This CDR3 contains 16 residues. The CDR3 is CASSPPSHESTDTQYF. CDR3 DNA: TGCGCCAGCAGCCCTCCCTCTCATGAGAGCACAGATACGCAGTATTTT.

This rearrangement joins TRBV5-1 to TRBJ2-7; 8 bases align to TRBD1. After removal of 4 bases from V and 5 bases from J, the junction contained 5 bases not matched to a gene. Looked up from germline, CDR1 is SGHRS and CDR2 is YFSETQ. The CDR3 is made up of 13 amino acids. CDR3 amino acids: CASSIQDRDEQYF. In DNA form, the CDR3 reads TGCGCCAGCAGCATACAGGACAGGGACGAGCAGTACTTC.

The chain has TRBV18 and TRBJ2-2; tentative D call: TRBD1 (6 bases). CDR3 length equals 16 residues. Looked up from germline, CDR1 is KGHSH and CDR2 is LQKENI. V lost 3 bases to trimming and J lost 2 bases, with 13 bases between them. CDR3 DNA: TGTGCCAGCTCACCTCTACAGGGACCCAACACCGGGGAGCTGTTTTTT. Its protein product is CASSPLQGPNTGELFF.

This chain uses TRBV6-1 with TRBJ1-5; D is perhaps TRBD1 (6 bases). The V and J ends lost 2 bases and 2 bases respectively, with 13 bases between them. The CDR3 covers 16 residues. Germline values: CDR1 MNHNS, CDR2 SASEGT. The CDR3 nucleotides read TGTGCCAGCAGTGAACGGGGGGGGGCAGGCAATCAGCCCCAGCATTTT. Translating it yields CASSERGGAGNQPQHF.

The chain is built from TRBV30 and TRBJ2-7, with 7 nucleotides matching TRBD1. CDR1 is GTSNPN, CDR2 SVGIG, per germline (reference sequence). With 5 bases clipped from V and 1 base from J, the junction kept 5 bases outside the gene matches. The CDR3 has 13 amino acids. DNA of the CDR3: TGTGCCTGGGGGGGACAGCTATCCTACGAGCAGTACTTC. It translates to CAWGGQLSYEQYF. The variable domain in full, completed from reference TRBV30 and TRBJ2-7, reads SQTIHQWPATLVQPVGSPLSLECTVEGTSNPNLYWYRQAAGRGLQLLFYSVGIGQISSEVPQNLSASRPQDRQFILSSKKLLLSDSGFYLCAWGGQLSYEQYFGPGTRLTVT.

This CDR3 is CASSFSGSGNTIYF. CDR3 bases: TGTGCCAGCAGCTTCTCTGGCTCTGGAAACACCATATATTTT. The chain combines TRBV7-8 with TRBJ1-3; no clear D gene. Germline CDR1 and CDR2: SGHVS and FQNEAQ. Trimming took off 3 bases at V and 0 bases at J, with 6 bases between the two ends. The CDR3 consists of 14 residues.

This clone has a single count. The rearrangement uses TRBV4-3 and TRBJ1-2; D remains ambiguous. CDR3 length equals 15 residues. Trimming stripped 4 bases from V and 8 bases from J, with 20 bases between. The V gene's germline CDR1 is LGHNA and CDR2 YSLEER. For the CDR3, the DNA is TGCGCCAGCAGCCCCTCTTTGGAGATTATTAAAGGCTACACCTTC. This translates into CASSPSLEIIKGYTF.

The J gene is TRBJ1-5, the V gene TRBV2; perhaps TRBD1 as D (6 bases). V lost 6 bases and J 7 bases, leaving 10 bases between the germline ends. Germline CDR1 and CDR2: SNHLY and FYNNEI. The CDR3 is 12 amino acids. CDR3: CASRGTMQPQHF. The DNA for the CDR3 is TGTGCCAGCAGGGGGACAATGCAGCCCCAGCATTTT.

This clone turned up a few times. The chain is built from TRBV12-3 or TRBV12-4 and TRBJ1-5; the D is unclear. V lost 4 bases to trimming and J lost 7 bases, with 11 bases between them. The CDR3 is 13 residues long. The CDR3 loop is CASSSQEVQPQHF. CDR3 nucleotide sequence: TGTGCCAGCAGTTCCCAGGAGGTGCAGCCCCAGCATTTT.

The V call is TRBV6-5, the J call TRBJ1-2; weak D call: TRBD1 (5 bases). Deletions cut 6 bases from V and 0 bases from J, with 8 bases between. Germline V gene sequence: CDR1 MNHEY, CDR2 SVGAGI. This CDR3 has 13 amino acids. The CDR3 nucleotides read TGTGCCAGCAGGACAGATGCTAACTATGGCTACACCTTC. Amino acids: CASRTDANYGYTF.

This clone has just one count. The J gene is TRBJ2-2, the V gene TRBV9; 10 bases map to TRBD1. The CDR3 spans 16 residues. After removal of 2 bases from V and 7 bases from J, the junction contained 8 bases not matched to a gene. The germline CDR1 and CDR2 sequences are SGDLS and YYNGEE. CDR3 in amino acids: CASSVFGQGDIGELFF. The CDR3 nucleotides read TGTGCCAGCAGCGTTTTCGGACAGGGGGATATCGGGGAGCTGTTTTTT.

This clone was seen once. This chain links TRBV5-6 with TRBJ1-1; D uncertain. The V end lost 3 bases, the J end lost 0 bases, and 6 bases lay between the germline ends. Germline V gene sequence: CDR1 SGHDT, CDR2 YYEEEE. This CDR3 has 13 residues. DNA for the CDR3: TGTGCCAGCAGCTGGCAGATGAACACTGAAGCTTTCTTT. It codes for CASSWQMNTEAFF.

CDR3 residues: CASSPPGRDPYNEQFF. In DNA form, the CDR3 reads TGTGCCAGCTCACCACCGGGCAGGGACCCCTACAATGAGCAGTTCTTC. This rearrangement joins TRBV18 to TRBJ2-1; either TRBD1 or TRBD2 may supply D (5 bases each). V shed 0 bases and J shed 2 bases, with 11 bases lying between them. Looked up from germline, CDR1 is KGHSH and CDR2 is LQKENI. The CDR3 is made up of 16 amino acids.

The J gene is TRBJ2-6, the V gene TRBV15; D may match TRBD1 or TRBD2 (5 bases each). This CDR3 region has 15 residues. V lost 1 base and J lost 4, with 8 bases in between. Germline V gene sequence: CDR1 LNHNV, CDR2 YYDKDF (reference sequence). The CDR3 is CATSRAGTGANVLTF. In DNA form, the CDR3 reads TGTGCCACCAGCAGAGCAGGGACCGGGGCCAACGTCCTGACTTTC.

This sequence joins TRBV4-1 and TRBJ1-5; a weak D match, TRBD1 (6 bases). Trimming left V 3 bases short and J 3 bases short, with 9 bases between. This CDR3 spans 14 amino acids. Germline V gives CDR1 MGHRA, CDR2 YSYEKL. CDR3 residues: CASSHGQTNQPQHF. Written as DNA, the CDR3 is TGCGCCAGCAGCCACGGACAGACCAATCAGCCCCAGCATTTT.

The chain joins TRBV2 to TRBJ2-5; 9 bases are shared with TRBD1. CDR1 and CDR2 from the germline V gene are SNHLY and FYNNEI. With 3 bases clipped from V and 5 bases from J, the junction kept 4 bases outside the gene matches. This CDR3 spans 14 amino acids. The CDR3 here is CASSEGQGRETQYF. The CDR3 DNA reads TGTGCCAGCAGTGAGGGACAGGGAAGGGAGACCCAGTACTTC.

The chain is built from TRBV15 and TRBJ2-7; D is uncertain. CDR3 length: 13 amino acids. Germline values: CDR1 LNHNV, CDR2 YYDKDF (reference sequence). V was trimmed by 0 bases and J by 5 bases, leaving 8 bases between them. The CDR3, as DNA: TGTGCCACCAGCAGAGATGGGCTACACGAGCAGTACTTC. This sequence encodes CATSRDGLHEQYF. Drawing the rest from reference TRBV15 and TRBJ2-7, the complete variable domain is DAMVIQNPRYQVTQFGKPVTLSCSQTLNHNVMYWYQQKSSQAPKLLFHYYDKDFNNEADTPDNFQSRRPNTSFCFLDIRSPGLGDTAMYLCATSRDGLHEQYFGPGTRLTVT.